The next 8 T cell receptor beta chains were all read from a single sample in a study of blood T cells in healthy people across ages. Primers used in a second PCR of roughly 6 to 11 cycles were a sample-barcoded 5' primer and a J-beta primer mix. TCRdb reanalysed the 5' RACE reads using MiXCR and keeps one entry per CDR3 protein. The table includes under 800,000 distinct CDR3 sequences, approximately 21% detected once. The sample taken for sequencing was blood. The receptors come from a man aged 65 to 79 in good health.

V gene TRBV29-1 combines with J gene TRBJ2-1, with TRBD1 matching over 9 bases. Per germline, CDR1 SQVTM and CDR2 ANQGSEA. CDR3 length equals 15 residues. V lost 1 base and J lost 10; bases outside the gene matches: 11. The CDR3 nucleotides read TGCAGCGTTGAAGCTAGGGGACAGGGTGTGTGGGAGCAGTTCTTC. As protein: CSVEARGQGVWEQFF.

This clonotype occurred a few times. The CDR3 DNA follows: TGTGCCAGCAGTCTTAGTCTGACCTCGGGGAAAAACATTCAGTACTTC. It encodes CASSLSLTSGKNIQYF. The V and J genes are TRBV6-1 and TRBJ2-4; D is possibly TRBD2 (5 bases). V lost 5 bases, J lost 4 bases, and 18 bases lay in between. The CDR3 loop spans 16 amino acids. CDR1 and CDR2 (germline): MNHNS, SASEGT.

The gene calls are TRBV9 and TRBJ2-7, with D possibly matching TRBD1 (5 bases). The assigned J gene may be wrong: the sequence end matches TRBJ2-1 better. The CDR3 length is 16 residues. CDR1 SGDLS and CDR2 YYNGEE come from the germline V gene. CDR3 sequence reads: CASSVAMAGWGNEQFF. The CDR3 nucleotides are TGTGCCAGCAGCGTAGCTATGGCAGGGTGGGGCAATGAGCAGTTCTTC.

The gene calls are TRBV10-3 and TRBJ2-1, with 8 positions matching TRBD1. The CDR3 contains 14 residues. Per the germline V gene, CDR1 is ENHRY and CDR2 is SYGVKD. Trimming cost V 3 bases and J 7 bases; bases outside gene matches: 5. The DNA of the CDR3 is TGTGCCATCAGTGAACGTCAGGGGGCGAATGAGCAGTTCTTC. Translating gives CAISERQGANEQFF.

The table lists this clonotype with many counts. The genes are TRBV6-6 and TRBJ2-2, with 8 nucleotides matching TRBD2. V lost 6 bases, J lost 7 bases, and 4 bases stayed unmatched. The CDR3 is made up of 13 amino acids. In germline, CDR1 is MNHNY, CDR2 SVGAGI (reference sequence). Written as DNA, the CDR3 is TGTGCCAGCAGAGGACTAGCAGGCGGGGAGCTGTTTTTT. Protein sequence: CASRGLAGGELFF.

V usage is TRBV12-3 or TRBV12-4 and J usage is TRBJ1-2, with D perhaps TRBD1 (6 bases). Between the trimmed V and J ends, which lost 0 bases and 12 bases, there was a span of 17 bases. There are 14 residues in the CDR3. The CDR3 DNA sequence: TGTGCCAGCAGTTTAGCCCCGGGACAAATAAACCACACCTTC. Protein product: CASSLAPGQINHTF.

The CDR3 region has the DNA TGTGCCAGCAGTACGCCGGGCTCCAGGGCTTTCTTT. Amino acids: CASSTPGSRAFF. The genes are TRBV6-5 and TRBJ1-1, with D uncertain. The CDR3 has 12 residues. The V gene's germline CDR1 is MNHEY and CDR2 SVGAGI. V was cut by 5 bases and J by 11 bases, with 15 bases left in between.

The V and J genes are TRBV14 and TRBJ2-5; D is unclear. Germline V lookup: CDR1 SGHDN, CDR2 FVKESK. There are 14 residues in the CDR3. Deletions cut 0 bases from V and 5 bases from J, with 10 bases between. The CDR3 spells CASSQELGPETQYF. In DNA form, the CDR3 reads TGTGCCAGCAGCCAAGAGCTTGGGCCCGAGACCCAGTACTTC.